This TCR beta chain emerged from a study of blood T cell repertoires in COVID-19. Measured with immunoSEQ multiplex PCR; TCRdb has only the in-frame clones, and not every one. This sample has about 200,000 clones; roughly 85% occur once, and the top ten carry 3.5% to 4%. Sequenced material: PBMCs or T cells enriched from blood (not recorded which). The sequence derives from a woman aged 35 to 49 with acute COVID-19.

In DNA form, the CDR3 reads TGTGCCAGCAGGAAACAAGGGGTAGGGGAGACCCAGTACTTC. It specifies CASRKQGVGETQYF. V is TRBV2 and J is TRBJ2-5; D may be TRBD1 (5 bases). Per the germline V gene, CDR1 is SNHLY and CDR2 is FYNNEI. Trimming removed 6 bases at V and 5 bases at J, with 16 bases between. The CDR3 is 14 amino acids. Filled out from reference TRBV2 and TRBJ2-5, the complete variable domain reads EPEVTQTPSHQVTQMGQEVILRCVPISNHLYFYWYRQILGQKVEFLVSFYNNEISEKSEIFDDQFSVERPDGSNFTLKIRSTKLEDSAMYFCASRKQGVGETQYFGPGTRLLVL.